This T cell receptor (beta chain) was identified during a study of blood T cell repertoires in COVID-19. Study-wide context: Some COVID-19 samples were acute and others convalescent; all came from the United States, Italy and Spain.

Sequencing was performed with immunoSEQ multiplex PCR; in TCRdb, only in-frame clones are kept and a portion is missing. The sample has some 400,000 clones; 80% to 90% are singletons. The receptor was derived from a woman aged 25 to 39 with COVID-19, enrolled during active disease. Source material: peripheral blood.

CDR3 amino acids: CASITRGELFF. The CDR3 DNA follows: TGCGCCAGCATTACTCGTGGGGAGCTGTTTTTT. The chain joins TRBV10-2 to TRBJ2-2, with D unresolved. Looked up from germline, CDR1 is WSHSY and CDR2 is SAAADI. With 7 bases removed from V and 8 bases from J, the gap between germline ends came to 8 bases. This CDR3 is 11 amino acids long.